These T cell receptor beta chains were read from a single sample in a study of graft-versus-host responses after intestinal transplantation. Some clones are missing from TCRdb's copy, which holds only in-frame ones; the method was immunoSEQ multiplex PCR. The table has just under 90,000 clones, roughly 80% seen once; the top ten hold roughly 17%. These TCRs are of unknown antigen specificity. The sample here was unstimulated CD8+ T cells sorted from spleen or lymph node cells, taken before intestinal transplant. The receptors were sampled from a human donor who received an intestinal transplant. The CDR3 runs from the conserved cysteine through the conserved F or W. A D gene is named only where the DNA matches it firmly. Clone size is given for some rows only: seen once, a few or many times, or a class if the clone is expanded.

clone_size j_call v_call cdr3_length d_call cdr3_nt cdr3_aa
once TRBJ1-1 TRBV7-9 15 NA TGTGCCAGCAGCGCGGACGAGGGTTTAAACACTGAAGCTTTCTTT CASSADEGLNTEAFF
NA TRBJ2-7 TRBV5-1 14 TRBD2 TGCGCCAGCAGCTTTCTAGCGGTTGACTACGAGCAGTACTTC CASSFLAVDYEQYF
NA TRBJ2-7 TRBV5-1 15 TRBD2 TGCGCCAGCAGGTCGTCACGGAGCGGGAGTTACGAGCAGTACTTC CASRSSRSGSYEQYF
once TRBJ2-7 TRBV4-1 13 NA TGCGCCAGCAGCCAAGTGGGTCAATACGAGCAGTACTTC CASSQVGQYEQYF
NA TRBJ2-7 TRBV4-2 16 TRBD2 TGTGCCAGCAGCCAAGGTCTCGTAGCGGGGGAGCAAGAGCAGTACTTC CASSQGLVAGEQEQYF
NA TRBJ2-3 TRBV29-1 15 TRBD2 TGCAGCGTTGAGAGCGGGGGGCGAGGTACAGATACGCAGTATTTT CSVESGGRGTDTQYF
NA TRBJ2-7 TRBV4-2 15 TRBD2 TGTGCCAGCAGCCTCGGACTAGCGGGAGGAGAGGAGCAGTACTTC CASSLGLAGGEEQYF
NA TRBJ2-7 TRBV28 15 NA TGTGCCAGCAGTTTAACCGGGACCCTTTCCTACGAGCAGTACTTC CASSLTGTLSYEQYF
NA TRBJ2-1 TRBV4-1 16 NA TGCGCCAGCAGCCCTTCTCGCGGGGAGTTCTACAATGAGCAGTTCTTC CASSPSRGEFYNEQFF
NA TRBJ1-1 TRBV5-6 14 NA TGTGCCAGCAGCCCCGGGACCCTGAACACTGAAGCTTTCTTT CASSPGTLNTEAFF
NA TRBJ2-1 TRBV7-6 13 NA TGTGCCAGCAGCTTAGTAGGATACAATGAGCAGTTCTTC CASSLVGYNEQFF
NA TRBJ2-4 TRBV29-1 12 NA TGCAGCGTTGAAATAGACTTAAACATTCAGTACTTC CSVEIDLNIQYF
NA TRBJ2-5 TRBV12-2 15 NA TGTGCAAGTCGGACGACAGGGACGGGACAAGAGACCCAGTACTTC CASRTTGTGQETQYF
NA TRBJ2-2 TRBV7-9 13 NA TGTGCCAGCAGTAACAGAAACACCGGGGAGCTGTTTTTT CASSNRNTGELFF
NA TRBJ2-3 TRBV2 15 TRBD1 TGTGCCAGCAGTGAAGAACAGGGGAGCACAGATACGCAGTATTTT CASSEEQGSTDTQYF
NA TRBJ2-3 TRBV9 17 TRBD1 TGTGCCAGCAGCGAGTTTACCGGGACAGGGGCCACAGATACGCAGTATTTT CASSEFTGTGATDTQYF
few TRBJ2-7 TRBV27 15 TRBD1 TGTGCCAGCAGTTTGACAGGGCCCTTCGGGTACGAGCAGTACTTC CASSLTGPFGYEQYF
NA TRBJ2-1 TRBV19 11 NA TGTGCCAGTAGTATAGAAGGTGAGCAGTTCTTC CASSIEGEQFF
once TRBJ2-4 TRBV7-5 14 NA TGTGTCAGAAGCTTAGACGGCGACAAAAACATTCAGTACTTC CVRSLDGDKNIQYF
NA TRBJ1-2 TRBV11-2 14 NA TGTGCCAGCAGCTTAGACAGGTTTTTTTATGGCTACACCTTC CASSLDRFFYGYTF
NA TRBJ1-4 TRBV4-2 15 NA TGTGCCAGCAGCCAAGAAGGGGAGAGTGGTGAAAAACTGTTTTTT CASSQEGESGEKLFF
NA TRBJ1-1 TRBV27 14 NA TGTGCCAGCTCCTGGGGGGGGCCCCACACTGAAGCTTTCTTT CASSWGGPHTEAFF
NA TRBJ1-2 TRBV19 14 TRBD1 TGTGCCAGTACCTTTGGGACAGGGGAAGAGGGCTACACCTTC CASTFGTGEEGYTF